A selection of T cell receptor beta chains follows, all from one sample in a study of cytotoxic CD8 clonotypes in ibrutinib-treated CLL. Method: immunoSEQ multiplex PCR; TCRdb's copy keeps in-frame clones and lacks some. The table lists just over 200,000 clones, 70% to 75% of them singletons. The starting material was PBMCs, obtained after 12 months of ibrutinib treatment. The receptors come from a human donor with chronic lymphocytic leukemia. Each CDR3 is given with its conserved first and last residue. A D gene is named only where the DNA matches it firmly. Expanded clones are given a class, and other clones once, few, many or no size at all.

d_gene: TRBD1; j_gene: TRBJ1-6; v_gene: TRBV4-1; abundance: -; CDR3aa: CASSHETGHSPLHF; CDR3nt: TGCGCCAGCAGCCATGAGACAGGGCATTCACCCCTCCACTTT
d_gene: -; j_gene: TRBJ2-7; v_gene: TRBV7-6; abundance: -; CDR3aa: CASSSRTNRASYEQYF; CDR3nt: TGTGCCAGCAGCTCACGGACAAACAGGGCAAGCTACGAGCAGTACTTC
d_gene: -; j_gene: TRBJ2-3; v_gene: TRBV9; abundance: once; CDR3aa: CASSARPTDTQYF; CDR3nt: TGTGCCAGCAGCGCTCGTCCGACAGATACGCAGTATTTT
d_gene: TRBD2; j_gene: TRBJ2-7; v_gene: TRBV7-9; abundance: -; CDR3aa: CASSLTLAEIYEQYF; CDR3nt: TGTGCCAGCAGCTTAACGCTAGCGGAGATCTACGAGCAGTACTTC
d_gene: -; j_gene: TRBJ2-1; v_gene: TRBV4-1; abundance: -; CDR3aa: CASSQDYARRPNEQFF; CDR3nt: TGCGCCAGCAGCCAAGATTACGCGAGACGCCCCAATGAGCAGTTCTTC
d_gene: TRBD2; j_gene: TRBJ2-3; v_gene: TRBV5-1; abundance: -; CDR3aa: CASMRGSGSTDTQYF; CDR3nt: TGCGCCAGCATGCGGGGTAGCGGGAGCACAGATACGCAGTATTTT
d_gene: TRBD1; j_gene: TRBJ2-7; v_gene: TRBV18; abundance: -; CDR3aa: CASSPGTGRGEQYF; CDR3nt: TGTGCCAGCTCACCCGGGACAGGGAGGGGCGAGCAGTACTTC
d_gene: TRBD2; j_gene: TRBJ2-1; v_gene: TRBV6-6; abundance: few; CDR3aa: CASTKRLASYNEQFF; CDR3nt: TGTGCCAGCACCAAACGACTAGCCTCCTACAATGAGCAGTTCTTC
d_gene: -; j_gene: TRBJ2-7; v_gene: TRBV27; abundance: -; CDR3aa: CASSLSWDLSHEQYF; CDR3nt: TGTGCCAGCAGTTTATCCTGGGACCTCTCACACGAGCAGTACTTC
d_gene: TRBD1; j_gene: TRBJ2-2; v_gene: TRBV4-1; abundance: -; CDR3aa: CASSLTGDVTGELFF; CDR3nt: TGCGCCAGCAGCCTCACAGGGGACGTCACCGGGGAGCTGTTTTTT
d_gene: -; j_gene: TRBJ2-7; v_gene: TRBV28; abundance: -; CDR3aa: CASSLDGIEQYF; CDR3nt: TGTGCCAGCAGTTTAGATGGGATAGAGCAGTACTTC
d_gene: -; j_gene: TRBJ2-5; v_gene: TRBV7-9; abundance: -; CDR3aa: CASSFDGTRGTETQYF; CDR3nt: TGTGCCAGCAGCTTCGACGGGACTCGCGGGACAGAGACCCAGTACTTC
d_gene: -; j_gene: TRBJ2-3; v_gene: TRBV7-3; abundance: few; CDR3aa: CASSLMGILSTDTQYF; CDR3nt: TGTGCCAGCAGCTTAATGGGCATCCTTAGCACAGATACGCAGTATTTT
d_gene: TRBD1; j_gene: TRBJ2-1; v_gene: TRBV11-3; abundance: -; CDR3aa: CASSYPGQGFTEQFF; CDR3nt: TGTGCCAGCAGCTACCCGGGACAGGGATTCACTGAGCAGTTCTTC
d_gene: -; j_gene: TRBJ1-2; v_gene: TRBV9; abundance: -; CDR3aa: CASSVYGGPGYGYTF; CDR3nt: TGTGCCAGCAGCGTTTATGGGGGTCCCGGCTATGGCTACACCTTC
d_gene: -; j_gene: TRBJ1-5; v_gene: TRBV6-6; abundance: -; CDR3aa: CASSYNPYSNQPQHF; CDR3nt: TGTGCCAGCAGTTACAATCCCTATAGCAATCAGCCCCAGCATTTT
d_gene: -; j_gene: TRBJ1-5; v_gene: TRBV7-2; abundance: -; CDR3aa: CASSLDSLFNQPQHF; CDR3nt: TGTGCCAGCAGCTTAGATTCCCTGTTCAATCAGCCCCAGCATTTT
d_gene: -; j_gene: TRBJ2-7; v_gene: TRBV18; abundance: few; CDR3aa: CASSPPWAYEQYF; CDR3nt: TGTGCCAGCTCACCACCGTGGGCTTACGAGCAGTACTTC
d_gene: TRBD1; j_gene: TRBJ1-3; v_gene: TRBV30; abundance: -; CDR3aa: CAWRGVQGAFSGNTIYF; CDR3nt: TGTGCCTGGAGGGGGGTACAGGGGGCCTTCTCTGGAAACACCATATATTTT
d_gene: TRBD2; j_gene: TRBJ2-5; v_gene: TRBV4-3; abundance: -; CDR3aa: CASSQSGLAGAQETQYF; CDR3nt: TGCGCCAGCAGCCAATCGGGACTAGCGGGGGCCCAAGAGACCCAGTACTTC
d_gene: TRBD2; j_gene: TRBJ2-2; v_gene: TRBV25-1; abundance: -; CDR3aa: CASGGLAGVGELFF; CDR3nt: TGTGCCAGCGGGGGACTAGCGGGAGTCGGGGAGCTGTTTTTT
d_gene: TRBD1; j_gene: TRBJ1-1; v_gene: TRBV7-2; abundance: -; CDR3aa: CASRNYGDRGRAFF; CDR3nt: TGTGCCAGCAGAAATTATGGGGACAGGGGGCGAGCTTTCTTT
d_gene: TRBD1; j_gene: TRBJ1-5; v_gene: TRBV7-2; abundance: -; CDR3aa: CASSLDRGPYQPQHF; CDR3nt: TGTGCCAGCAGCTTAGACAGGGGCCCATATCAGCCCCAGCATTTT
d_gene: TRBD2; j_gene: TRBJ2-5; v_gene: TRBV18; abundance: -; CDR3aa: CASSPILRLAGGSPFQETQYF; CDR3nt: TGTGCCAGCTCACCAATACTTAGACTAGCGGGAGGGTCCCCCTTCCAAGAGACCCAGTACTTC
d_gene: TRBD1; j_gene: TRBJ2-7; v_gene: TRBV19; abundance: -; CDR3aa: CASSPRTGGYEQYF; CDR3nt: TGTGCCAGTAGTCCTAGGACAGGGGGCTACGAGCAGTACTTC
d_gene: -; j_gene: TRBJ2-1; v_gene: TRBV15; abundance: -; CDR3aa: CATSVALAGSYNEQFF; CDR3nt: TGTGCCACCAGCGTCGCACTAGCAGGCTCCTACAATGAGCAGTTCTTC
d_gene: TRBD1; j_gene: TRBJ1-3; v_gene: TRBV19; abundance: -; CDR3aa: CASSDRVSVGNTIYF; CDR3nt: TGTGCCAGCTCAGACAGGGTTTCGGTTGGAAACACCATATATTTT
d_gene: TRBD2; j_gene: TRBJ2-7; v_gene: TRBV6-6; abundance: -; CDR3aa: CASSFSGGNEQYF; CDR3nt: TGTGCCAGCAGTTTCAGCGGGGGGAACGAGCAGTACTTC
d_gene: -; j_gene: TRBJ2-7; v_gene: TRBV29-1; abundance: -; CDR3aa: CSVDGQDYEQYF; CDR3nt: TGCAGCGTTGACGGACAAGACTACGAGCAGTACTTC
d_gene: -; j_gene: TRBJ1-4; v_gene: TRBV9; abundance: -; CDR3aa: CASSAGSSSTNEKLFF; CDR3nt: TGTGCCAGCAGCGCCGGGAGCTCCTCAACTAATGAAAAACTGTTTTTT
d_gene: -; j_gene: TRBJ1-3; v_gene: TRBV30; abundance: -; CDR3aa: CAWIGKAGNTIYF; CDR3nt: TGTGCCTGGATAGGGAAAGCTGGAAACACCATATATTTT
d_gene: TRBD1; j_gene: TRBJ1-1; v_gene: TRBV19; abundance: -; CDR3aa: CASSIDRGRTEAFF; CDR3nt: TGTGCCAGTAGTATCGACAGGGGGCGGACTGAAGCTTTCTTT
d_gene: TRBD1; j_gene: TRBJ1-4; v_gene: TRBV18; abundance: -; CDR3aa: CASYQDRATNEKLFF; CDR3nt: TGTGCCAGCTACCAAGACAGGGCAACTAATGAAAAACTGTTTTTT
d_gene: -; j_gene: TRBJ1-5; v_gene: TRBV5-6; abundance: once; CDR3aa: CASSYSGKIHSNQPQHF; CDR3nt: TGTGCCAGCAGCTATTCCGGGAAAATCCATAGCAATCAGCCCCAGCATTTT
d_gene: -; j_gene: TRBJ1-3; v_gene: TRBV6-6; abundance: -; CDR3aa: CAVPGHSGNTIYF; CDR3nt: TGTGCGGTCCCCGGGCATTCTGGAAACACCATATATTTT
d_gene: -; j_gene: TRBJ2-2; v_gene: TRBV6-6; abundance: -; CDR3aa: CASSYSTQPNTGELFF; CDR3nt: TGTGCCAGCAGTTACTCCACCCAACCGAACACCGGGGAGCTGTTTTTT
d_gene: -; j_gene: TRBJ2-7; v_gene: TRBV6-5; abundance: -; CDR3aa: CASSGTWYEQYF; CDR3nt: TGTGCCAGCAGTGGTACTTGGTACGAGCAGTACTTC
d_gene: -; j_gene: TRBJ1-2; v_gene: TRBV30; abundance: -; CDR3aa: CAWSKGGNYGYTF; CDR3nt: TGTGCCTGGTCCAAAGGGGGGAACTATGGCTACACCTTC
d_gene: TRBD1; j_gene: TRBJ2-7; v_gene: TRBV25-1; abundance: -; CDR3aa: CASSSAGTGGFGQYF; CDR3nt: TGTGCCAGCAGTTCGGCGGGGACAGGGGGTTTTGGGCAGTACTTC
d_gene: TRBD1; j_gene: TRBJ1-4; v_gene: TRBV5-4; abundance: -; CDR3aa: CASSPRPGQGLNEKLFF; CDR3nt: TGTGCCAGCAGCCCCAGACCGGGACAGGGCCTTAATGAAAAACTGTTTTTT
d_gene: -; j_gene: TRBJ2-5; v_gene: TRBV7-9; abundance: -; CDR3aa: CASSPRGRQDLQETQYF; CDR3nt: TGTGCCAGCAGCCCACGAGGGAGACAGGACCTCCAAGAGACCCAGTACTTC
d_gene: -; j_gene: TRBJ1-2; v_gene: TRBV29-1; abundance: -; CDR3aa: CSVGVRNYGYTF; CDR3nt: TGCAGCGTTGGTGTCAGAAACTATGGCTACACCTTC
d_gene: -; j_gene: TRBJ2-3; v_gene: TRBV9; abundance: -; CDR3aa: CASSPGTPTLDTQYF; CDR3nt: TGTGCCAGCAGCCCCGGGACCCCAACGTTGGATACGCAGTATTTT
d_gene: -; j_gene: TRBJ1-1; v_gene: TRBV30; abundance: -; CDR3aa: CAWRAATEAFF; CDR3nt: TGTGCCTGGAGGGCAGCCACTGAAGCTTTCTTT
d_gene: -; j_gene: TRBJ2-7; v_gene: TRBV20-1; abundance: -; CDR3aa: CSAETLTEQYF; CDR3nt: TGCAGTGCCGAAACCCTAACCGAGCAGTACTTC
d_gene: -; j_gene: TRBJ2-1; v_gene: TRBV5-1; abundance: -; CDR3aa: CASSPGPSNNEQFF; CDR3nt: TGCGCCAGCAGCCCGGGTCCCAGCAACAATGAGCAGTTCTTC
d_gene: -; j_gene: TRBJ2-3; v_gene: TRBV30; abundance: -; CDR3aa: CAWSGNADTQYF; CDR3nt: TGTGCCTGGAGCGGGAACGCGGATACGCAGTATTTT
d_gene: -; j_gene: TRBJ2-7; v_gene: TRBV28; abundance: few; CDR3aa: CASSPTPSYEQYF; CDR3nt: TGTGCCAGCAGTCCCACACCAAGCTACGAGCAGTACTTC
d_gene: -; j_gene: TRBJ1-1; v_gene: TRBV7-2; abundance: -; CDR3aa: CASSLESRVRGTEAFF; CDR3nt: TGTGCCAGCAGCTTAGAGAGTCGGGTACGGGGCACTGAAGCTTTCTTT
d_gene: -; j_gene: TRBJ1-1; v_gene: TRBV15; abundance: -; CDR3aa: CATSRGDRRNTEAFF; CDR3nt: TGTGCCACCAGCAGAGGAGACAGGAGGAACACTGAAGCTTTCTTT
d_gene: -; j_gene: TRBJ2-2; v_gene: TRBV11-2; abundance: once; CDR3aa: CASSSLIDTGELFF; CDR3nt: TGTGCCAGCAGCTCCTTAATCGACACCGGGGAGCTGTTTTTT
d_gene: -; j_gene: TRBJ1-5; v_gene: TRBV5-1; abundance: -; CDR3aa: CASRREAGQPQHF; CDR3nt: TGCGCCAGCAGACGGGAGGCCGGTCAGCCCCAGCATTTT
d_gene: -; j_gene: TRBJ1-4; v_gene: TRBV6-5; abundance: -; CDR3aa: CASRGGGRTNEKLFF; CDR3nt: TGTGCCAGCAGGGGTGGGGGGCGGACTAATGAAAAACTGTTTTTT
d_gene: -; j_gene: TRBJ2-3; v_gene: TRBV11-2; abundance: -; CDR3aa: CASSSSLSGAVSTDTQYF; CDR3nt: TGTGCCAGCAGCTCATCCCTTTCGGGGGCCGTAAGCACAGATACGCAGTATTTT
d_gene: TRBD2; j_gene: TRBJ2-3; v_gene: TRBV30; abundance: -; CDR3aa: CAWSVGGAGGGTDTQYF; CDR3nt: TGTGCCTGGAGTGTAGGAGGGGCGGGAGGGGGCACAGATACGCAGTATTTT
d_gene: TRBD1; j_gene: TRBJ1-5; v_gene: TRBV9; abundance: -; CDR3aa: CASSEGTGPPQHF; CDR3nt: TGTGCCAGCAGCGAGGGGACAGGGCCGCCCCAGCATTTT